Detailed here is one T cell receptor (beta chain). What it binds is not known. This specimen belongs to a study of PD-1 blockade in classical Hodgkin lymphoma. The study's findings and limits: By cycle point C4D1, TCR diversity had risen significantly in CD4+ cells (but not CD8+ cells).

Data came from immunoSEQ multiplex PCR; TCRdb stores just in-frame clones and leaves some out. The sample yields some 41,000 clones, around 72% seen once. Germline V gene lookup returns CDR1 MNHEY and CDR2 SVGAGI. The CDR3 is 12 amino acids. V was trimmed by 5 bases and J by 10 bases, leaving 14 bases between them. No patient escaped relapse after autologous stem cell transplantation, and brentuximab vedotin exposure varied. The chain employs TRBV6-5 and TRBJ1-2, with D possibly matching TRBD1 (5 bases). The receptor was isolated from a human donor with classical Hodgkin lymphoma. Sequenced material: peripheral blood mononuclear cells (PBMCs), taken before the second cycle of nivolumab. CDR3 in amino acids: CASSRRGSDYTF. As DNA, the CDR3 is TGTGCCAGCAGTCGTCGGGGGTCTGACTACACCTTC.